A selection of T cell receptor beta chains follows, all from one sample in a study of T cells in Graves' hyperthyroidism and ophthalmopathy. TCRdb fed the multiplex PCR reads into MiXCR, producing one record per CDR3 protein. The sample holds just under 750,000 distinct CDR3 sequences, roughly 32% seen once. The sample comprised blood. The receptors were sampled from a woman in her thirties or forties with Graves' hyperthyroidism. Both conserved end residues are part of each CDR3. Not every row has a clone size; where given, it reads once, few, many or a size class.

>TRBV5-1|15|-
CASSEADRGRDGYTF
>TRBV11-1|15|-
CASSHRDLTTYEQYF
>TRBV6-6|14|-
CASSYSATTGELFF
>TRBV4-3|14|-
CASSLTTGPYEQYF
>TRBV2|16|many
CASGGGQHYSNQPQHF
>TRBV6-6|14|-
CASSVYKGGEAQYF
>TRBV7-2|14|many
CASSLDSTAYEQYF
>TRBV12-3/TRBV12-4|13|-
CASTPKNGNTIYF
>TRBV28|12|few
CASSAAGSGYTF
>TRBV28|13|-
CASSDAGAAGAFF
>TRBV14|14|-
CASSQGVSTDTQYF
>TRBV29-1|11|many
CSVQNTGELFF
>TRBV20-1|13|-
CSALAVYQEIQYF
>TRBV2|14|-
CATKPGLQKFEQYF
>TRBV7-9|12|many
CASSLAVGEQYF
>TRBV19|16|-
CASMDSGRLNTGELFF
>TRBV19|12|many
CASSIRDYGYTF
>TRBV7-2|16|-
CASSPLTGTGLYGYTF
>TRBV7-4|18|-
CASSQGGGTGGRGNTIYF
>TRBV4-1|17|few
CASSQGTGKVGGYGYTF
>TRBV20-1|14|many
CSARPLAAQETQYF
>TRBV19|15|once
CASSRTGVPGAEAFF
>TRBV19|13|many
CASKFGEDETQYF
>TRBV10-3|14|many
CAISERTGGYEQYF
>TRBV20-1|13|many
CSARTGSNTEAFF
>TRBV20-1|13|many
CSARAPTWDEQYF
>TRBV2|14|many
CASSGQGLDAEAFF
>TRBV20-1|13|-
CSASVSGKETQYF
>TRBV14|12|many
CASSHTNTEAFF
>TRBV2|13|many
CASSGVENYGYTF
>TRBV5-4|15|few
CASSRDVTTNEKLFF
>TRBV10-3|13|many
CAINSRGGQPQHF
>TRBV7-8|12|many
CASSSADQPQHF
>TRBV5-1|12|-
CASSFERNEQFF
>TRBV28|15|many
CASSLRQDLNTEAFF
>TRBV7-6|19|few
CASSGRDKGVVDCNQPQHF
>TRBV29-1|12|many
CSVGDYSYEQYF
>TRBV29-1|14|-
CSVGHRDVLEKLFF
>TRBV12-3/TRBV12-4|19|-
CASRLGIRDPPTRTGEAFF
>TRBV2|13|-
CASSVRNPGELFF
>TRBV2|15|-
CASRDPGQEIYEQYF
>TRBV2|11|few
CASSGPNEQFF
>TRBV19|15|few
CASSHRFLERGGYTF
>TRBV3-1|12|many
CASSQGQTEAFF
>TRBV12-3/TRBV12-4|13|few
CASSFGYTGELFF
>TRBV14|16|few
CASSQGVSFGQETQYF
>TRBV20-1|14|-
CSASTSGGTETQYF
>TRBV7-2|15|-
CASSFAGLASYEQYF
>TRBV29-1|14|-
CSVDTGTGNTEAFF
>TRBV7-2|14|many
CASSLGVGSYEQYF